Listed below are T cell receptor beta chains from one sample, sequenced in a study of T cell responses to AZD1222 COVID-19 vaccine. This table comes from immunoSEQ multiplex PCR, and its TCRdb copy is limited to in-frame clones, with some not included. Of under 150,000 clones in the sample, 70% to 90% were seen once. The input for sequencing was peripheral blood, taken on day 0 of AZD1222 vaccination. The receptors stem from an adult in good health. Both conserved end residues are part of each CDR3. Each record gives: D gene, J gene, clone size, V gene, CDR3 DNA, CDR3 protein. A D gene is named only where the DNA matches it firmly. Part of the rows lack a size; the others show once, few, many or a class for expanded clones.

d_gene: .
j_gene: TRBJ1-1
abundance: .
v_gene: TRBV3-1/TRBV3-2
CDR3nt: TGTGCCAGCAGCCAAGCCGACCACAGGACTGAAGCTTTCTTT
CDR3aa: CASSQADHRTEAFF

d_gene: .
j_gene: TRBJ1-5
abundance: .
v_gene: TRBV6-2/TRBV6-3
CDR3nt: TGTGCCAGCAGTTACTCGCAAAGGGCTGGCGATCAGCCCCAGCATTTT
CDR3aa: CASSYSQRAGDQPQHF

d_gene: TRBD1
j_gene: TRBJ2-3
abundance: .
v_gene: TRBV4-3
CDR3nt: TGCGCCAGCAGCCAAGGTCAAAACAGGGGCATCAACATCCATACGCAGTATTTT
CDR3aa: CASSQGQNRGINIHTQYF

d_gene: TRBD1
j_gene: TRBJ1-1
abundance: .
v_gene: TRBV6-5
CDR3nt: TGTGCCAGCAGTTACTCGGGACAGGGGATCACTGAAGCTTTCTTT
CDR3aa: CASSYSGQGITEAFF

d_gene: TRBD2
j_gene: TRBJ2-7
abundance: .
v_gene: TRBV6-2/TRBV6-3
CDR3nt: TGTGCCAGCAGCCCTAGCGGGAGGGTCTACGAGCAGTACTTC
CDR3aa: CASSPSGRVYEQYF

d_gene: .
j_gene: TRBJ2-1
abundance: .
v_gene: TRBV7-9
CDR3nt: TGTGCCAGCAGCCCCTGGACGGGGAGCTCCTACAATGAGCAGTTCTTC
CDR3aa: CASSPWTGSSYNEQFF

d_gene: .
j_gene: TRBJ1-1
abundance: .
v_gene: TRBV2
CDR3nt: TGTGCCAGCGGGGGGTCGAACACTGAAGCTTTCTTT
CDR3aa: CASGGSNTEAFF

d_gene: TRBD2
j_gene: TRBJ2-1
abundance: .
v_gene: TRBV27
CDR3nt: TGTGCCAGCAGTCCGACTAGCGGACCTTACAATGAGCAGTTCTTC
CDR3aa: CASSPTSGPYNEQFF

d_gene: .
j_gene: TRBJ2-1
abundance: few
v_gene: TRBV6-1
CDR3nt: TGTGCCAGCAGTGAAAGCATTTCAGGGAAACGTACCTACAATGAGCAGTTCTTC
CDR3aa: CASSESISGKRTYNEQFF

d_gene: .
j_gene: TRBJ1-1
abundance: once
v_gene: TRBV9
CDR3nt: TGTGCCAGCAGTTCCGGCGCAACTGAAGCTTTCTTT
CDR3aa: CASSSGATEAFF

d_gene: .
j_gene: TRBJ2-2
abundance: .
v_gene: TRBV24-1
CDR3nt: TGTGCCACCAGTGATAACAGGGCTAACGGGGAGCTGTTTTTT
CDR3aa: CATSDNRANGELFF

d_gene: .
j_gene: TRBJ1-2
abundance: .
v_gene: TRBV7-3
CDR3nt: TGTGCCAGCAGCAAAACGGGGCTGGGTGCCGAGGGCTACACCTTC
CDR3aa: CASSKTGLGAEGYTF

d_gene: .
j_gene: TRBJ1-4
abundance: .
v_gene: TRBV10-2
CDR3nt: TGCGCCAGCAGCGCCAAGAATGAAAAACTGTTTTTT
CDR3aa: CASSAKNEKLFF

d_gene: TRBD2
j_gene: TRBJ2-3
abundance: .
v_gene: TRBV5-8
CDR3nt: TGTGCCAGCAGCTTCCCCGGGGGGGCTGGAGATACGCAGTATTTT
CDR3aa: CASSFPGGAGDTQYF

d_gene: TRBD1
j_gene: TRBJ1-3
abundance: .
v_gene: TRBV7-2
CDR3nt: TGTGCCAGCAGCTCCTACCAGGGGGCAGGTGGAAACACCATATATTTT
CDR3aa: CASSSYQGAGGNTIYF

d_gene: .
j_gene: TRBJ2-1
abundance: .
v_gene: TRBV19
CDR3nt: TGTGCCAGTCTGGGAGCGGGACAGGCGGGCAATGAGCAGTTCTTC
CDR3aa: CASLGAGQAGNEQFF

d_gene: TRBD2
j_gene: TRBJ2-7
abundance: .
v_gene: TRBV5-4
CDR3nt: TGTGCCAGCAGCACCGGGACTAGCGGGACCTACGAGCAGTACTTC
CDR3aa: CASSTGTSGTYEQYF

d_gene: .
j_gene: TRBJ2-2
abundance: once
v_gene: TRBV19
CDR3nt: TGTGCCAGTTCCCACAGGCGCGACACCGGGGAGCTGTTTTTT
CDR3aa: CASSHRRDTGELFF

d_gene: .
j_gene: TRBJ2-1
abundance: .
v_gene: TRBV6-2/TRBV6-3
CDR3nt: TGTGCCAGCAGTTTTCGGGCGGTAAGCTCCTACAATGAGCAGTTCTTC
CDR3aa: CASSFRAVSSYNEQFF

d_gene: .
j_gene: TRBJ1-2
abundance: .
v_gene: TRBV11-1
CDR3nt: TGTGCCAGCAGCATAGCTCAGGGCCCTAACTATGGCTACACCTTC
CDR3aa: CASSIAQGPNYGYTF

d_gene: .
j_gene: TRBJ2-7
abundance: .
v_gene: TRBV7-9
CDR3nt: TGTGCCAGCAGCTTAGCGGTTCAATACGAGCAGTACTTC
CDR3aa: CASSLAVQYEQYF

d_gene: TRBD1
j_gene: TRBJ1-1
abundance: once
v_gene: TRBV7-9
CDR3nt: TGTGCCAGCAGCTCACAGGGGGCGAACACTGAAGCTTTCTTT
CDR3aa: CASSSQGANTEAFF

d_gene: TRBD2
j_gene: TRBJ2-5
abundance: .
v_gene: TRBV3-1/TRBV3-2
CDR3nt: TGTGCCAGCAGCCAAGTCAGCGGGAGGAACCAAGAGACCCAGTACTTC
CDR3aa: CASSQVSGRNQETQYF

d_gene: .
j_gene: TRBJ1-2
abundance: once
v_gene: TRBV28
CDR3nt: TGTGCCAGCAGTTTTACGGGGTATGGCTACACCTTC
CDR3aa: CASSFTGYGYTF

d_gene: .
j_gene: TRBJ2-7
abundance: .
v_gene: TRBV18
CDR3nt: TGTGCCAGCTCACCACCGGACAGAATCGGGTCCGAGCAGTACTTC
CDR3aa: CASSPPDRIGSEQYF

d_gene: .
j_gene: TRBJ1-4
abundance: .
v_gene: TRBV28
CDR3nt: TGTGCCAGCAGTTTGCCGGGGGAAAAACTGTTTTTT
CDR3aa: CASSLPGEKLFF

d_gene: .
j_gene: TRBJ1-1
abundance: .
v_gene: TRBV7-9
CDR3nt: TGTGCCAGCAGCCGAGAAGGGTTCGGGAACACTGAAGCTTTCTTT
CDR3aa: CASSREGFGNTEAFF

d_gene: .
j_gene: TRBJ2-2
abundance: .
v_gene: TRBV11-1
CDR3nt: TGTGCCAGCTCCGACAGGTACACCGGGGAGCTGTTTTTT
CDR3aa: CASSDRYTGELFF

d_gene: .
j_gene: TRBJ1-2
abundance: .
v_gene: TRBV6-5
CDR3nt: TGTGCCAGCAGTTACACTGCGGGGGGAGCTAACTATGGCTACACCTTC
CDR3aa: CASSYTAGGANYGYTF

d_gene: .
j_gene: TRBJ1-2
abundance: .
v_gene: TRBV6-1
CDR3nt: TGTGCCAGCAGTGAACCTTCTGGGGTCACTAACTATGGCTACACCTTC
CDR3aa: CASSEPSGVTNYGYTF

d_gene: .
j_gene: TRBJ1-5
abundance: once
v_gene: TRBV18
CDR3nt: TGTGCCAGCTCACCAGACTATTCCCAGCCCCAGCATTTT
CDR3aa: CASSPDYSQPQHF

d_gene: .
j_gene: TRBJ1-2
abundance: .
v_gene: TRBV29-1
CDR3nt: TGCAGCGCCAGGGGCCCTAACTATGGCTACACCTTC
CDR3aa: CSARGPNYGYTF

d_gene: .
j_gene: TRBJ1-2
abundance: once
v_gene: TRBV7-9
CDR3nt: TGTGCCAGCAGCCTATCCGACAGAGTCTATGGCTACACCTTC
CDR3aa: CASSLSDRVYGYTF

d_gene: TRBD1
j_gene: TRBJ2-5
abundance: once
v_gene: TRBV29-1
CDR3nt: TGCAGCGTGAGGGACAGGCGTCAAGAGACCCAGTACTTC
CDR3aa: CSVRDRRQETQYF

d_gene: .
j_gene: TRBJ1-1
abundance: .
v_gene: TRBV6-2/TRBV6-3
CDR3nt: TGTGCCAGCAGTACCCCTGGGGGTTCGAACACTGAAGCTTTCTTT
CDR3aa: CASSTPGGSNTEAFF

d_gene: .
j_gene: TRBJ1-2
abundance: .
v_gene: TRBV30
CDR3nt: TGTGCCTGGAGACGGACAGCTAGCTATGGCTACACCTTC
CDR3aa: CAWRRTASYGYTF

d_gene: TRBD1
j_gene: TRBJ1-1
abundance: .
v_gene: TRBV5-6
CDR3nt: TGTGCCAGCAGCCGCAGGGGGCTCCGAACTGAAGCTTTCTTT
CDR3aa: CASSRRGLRTEAFF

d_gene: .
j_gene: TRBJ1-2
abundance: few
v_gene: TRBV12-3/TRBV12-4
CDR3nt: TGTGCCAGCAGTTTAATGGTGGGTGTCGGCTACACCTTC
CDR3aa: CASSLMVGVGYTF

d_gene: .
j_gene: TRBJ2-7
abundance: .
v_gene: TRBV5-6
CDR3nt: TGTGCCAGCAGCTTTGTTGGGCGGGGAACCTACGAGCAGTACTTC
CDR3aa: CASSFVGRGTYEQYF

d_gene: .
j_gene: TRBJ1-1
abundance: .
v_gene: TRBV7-9
CDR3nt: TGTGCCAGCAGCATTGACGGGAACACTGAAGCTTTCTTT
CDR3aa: CASSIDGNTEAFF

d_gene: TRBD1
j_gene: TRBJ1-2
abundance: once
v_gene: TRBV2
CDR3nt: TGTGCCAGCAGTTCAGGACAGGGATATGGCTACACCTTC
CDR3aa: CASSSGQGYGYTF

d_gene: .
j_gene: TRBJ2-7
abundance: .
v_gene: TRBV29-1
CDR3nt: TGCAGCGTTGTTTCTCCCAACGCCTACGAGCAGTACTTC
CDR3aa: CSVVSPNAYEQYF